These 8 T cell receptor beta chains were all obtained from the same sample, sequenced in a study of blood T cell repertoires in COVID-19. Libraries were prepared by immunoSEQ multiplex PCR; TCRdb keeps only in-frame clonotypes and omits some of them. The profile shows 75,000 to 90,000 clones, around 91% of them singletons. The sequenced material came from peripheral blood. The receptors here all came from a human donor in a cohort sampled during active COVID-19.

This clone was counted a few times. The chain carries TRBV5-1 and TRBJ2-5; 7 bases line up with TRBD1. After removal of 1 base from V and 3 bases from J, the junction contained 0 bases not matched to a gene. The germline V gene encodes CDR1 SGHRS and CDR2 YFSETQ. The CDR3 sequence is 13 residues long. CDR3 sequence: CASSLTGEETQYF. CDR3 DNA sequence: TGCGCCAGCAGCTTGACAGGGGAAGAGACCCAGTACTTC.

This clone has just one count. The CDR3 region is CASSLFMNTEAFF. CDR3 nucleotide sequence: TGTGCCAGCAGCTTGTTTATGAACACTGAAGCTTTCTTT. This chain links TRBV7-2 with TRBJ1-1, with D unclear. V was shortened by 3 bases and J by 0 bases, with 5 bases between the two germline ends. Germline CDR1 reads SGHTA; CDR2 reads FQGNSA. The CDR3 has 13 amino acids.

The chain is built from TRBV12-5 and TRBJ2-7; possible D gene TRBD2, 5 bases. Germline CDR1 LGHNT, CDR2 FRNRAP. V was pared by 1 base and J by 7 bases, with 8 bases between. The CDR3 spans 12 residues. The CDR3 loop is CASGLGGLEQYF. The CDR3 DNA reads as TGTGCTAGTGGTTTGGGTGGACTGGAGCAGTACTTC.

The chain carries TRBV2 and TRBJ1-1; D is undetermined. CDR3 length: 12 amino acids. The V and J ends lost 4 bases and 4 bases respectively, with 7 bases between them. The V gene's germline CDR1 is SNHLY and CDR2 FYNNEI. The CDR3 sequence: CASSGLFTEAFF. The CDR3 region has the DNA TGTGCCAGCAGTGGGCTTTTCACTGAAGCTTTCTTT.

This chain connects TRBV11-3 to TRBJ1-3; tentatively, D is TRBD1 (5 bases). The germline CDR1 and CDR2 sequences are SGHNT and YENEEA. Deletions cut 5 bases from V and 0 bases from J, with 17 bases between. This CDR3 region has 17 residues. CDR3 sequence reads: CASSPGGRRSSGNTIYF. The CDR3 DNA is TGTGCCAGCAGCCCGGGGGGACGGCGCAGCTCTGGAAACACCATATATTTT.

The V gene is TRBV6-5, the J gene TRBJ2-7, with 10 bases that match TRBD1. With 0 bases clipped from V and 4 bases from J, the junction kept 6 bases outside the gene matches. Per germline, CDR1 MNHEY and CDR2 SVGAGI. This CDR3 is 16 amino acids long. The CDR3 DNA is TGTGCCAGCAGTTACTCGGGACAGGGGAGCGGGTACGAGCAGTACTTC. Translation gives CASSYSGQGSGYEQYF.

This chain joins TRBV7-2 and TRBJ2-2; TRBD1 agrees at 7 bases. The J segment lost 6 bases and the V segment lost 8 bases, leaving 12 bases of the junction unmatched. In germline, CDR1 is SGHTA, CDR2 FQGNSA. CDR3 length: 15 residues. The CDR3 sequence is CASGDRVSLAGELFF. CDR3 DNA sequence: TGTGCCAGCGGAGACAGGGTTTCTCTCGCCGGGGAGCTGTTTTTT.

The rearrangement uses TRBV7-2 and TRBJ1-6; the D gene is possibly TRBD1 (6 bases). The CDR3 contains 18 residues. The V and J ends lost 6 bases and 0 bases respectively, with 18 bases between them. The germline CDR1 and CDR2 sequences are SGHTA and FQGNSA. The CDR3 here is CASSSFPGASSYNSPLHF. CDR3 bases: TGTGCCAGCAGTTCATTTCCAGGGGCGAGCTCCTATAATTCACCCCTCCACTTT.